Each of the 6 T cell receptor beta chains below was sequenced from the same sample in a study of cytomegalovirus exposure and HLA in healthy donors. The PCR had 60 Vbeta and 13 Jbeta primers. Clones were sequenced by immunoSEQ multiplex PCR, and TCRdb holds only the in-frame ones, with some missing. The sample includes some 140,000 clones, approximately 74% of them seen just once. Material for sequencing was PBMCs. The source of these receptors is a young man in good health and CMV-seropositive.

The chain employs TRBV7-3 and TRBJ2-3; TRBD2 agrees at 9 bases. CDR3 size: 21 residues. Germline V lookup: CDR1 SGHTA, CDR2 FQGTGA. The V segment lost 0 bases and the J segment 1 base; nucleotides outside the gene matches: 17. The CDR3 DNA sequence: TGTGCCAGCAGCTTAACTTTCGGCCGTAGCTACAGGACTAGCGGCACAGATACGCAGTATTTT. This gives the protein CASSLTFGRSYRTSGTDTQYF.

The chain recombines TRBV19 with TRBJ1-1; maybe TRBD1 (5 bases). The length of the CDR3 is 16 residues. Per the germline V gene, CDR1 is LNHDA and CDR2 is SQIVND (reference sequence). The V gene lost 4 bases and the J gene lost 3 bases, with 18 bases spanning the gap. CDR3 residues: CASSTGRTQGDTEAFF. For the CDR3, the DNA is TGTGCCAGTAGTACTGGGAGGACCCAGGGTGACACTGAAGCTTTCTTT.

The chain uses TRBV30 and TRBJ2-2; no clear D. V was cut by 4 bases and J by 5 bases, with 5 bases left in between. Germline lookup yields CDR1 GTSNPN and CDR2 SVGIG (reference sequence). The CDR3 consists of 11 residues. The CDR3 DNA reads TGTGCCTGGACCCCTACCGGGGAGCTGTTTTTT. Its translation: CAWTPTGELFF.

This chain uses TRBV4-1 with TRBJ2-7; TRBD2 agrees at 8 bases. V lost 4 bases to trimming and J lost 4 bases; unmatched junction nucleotides: 9. The CDR3 sequence is 15 residues long. Germline loops: CDR1 MGHRA, CDR2 YSYEKL. CDR3 nucleotides: TGCGCCAGCAGCCCGTCCGGGACTAGAGGGTACGAGCAGTACTTC. The encoded protein is CASSPSGTRGYEQYF.

The chain joins TRBV6-5 to TRBJ2-7; D gene unclear. From germline, CDR1 is MNHEY and CDR2 SVGAGI. The length of the CDR3 is 13 residues. The V gene lost 6 bases and the J gene lost 0 bases, with 9 bases spanning the gap. In nucleotides, the CDR3 is TGTGCCAGCAGCCCCGGGTTCTCCTACGAGCAGTACTTC. It is translated as CASSPGFSYEQYF.

The DNA of the CDR3 is TGTGCCAGGGGGCCCATCTACGAGCAGTACTTC. Its translation: CARGPIYEQYF. The gene calls are TRBV28 and TRBJ2-7, with a possible D match to TRBD1 (5 bases). This CDR3 region has 11 residues. Germline V gene sequence: CDR1 MDHEN, CDR2 SYDVKM. V was pared by 9 bases and J by 3 bases, with 9 bases between. Together with reference TRBV28 and TRBJ2-7, the CDR3 gives the full variable domain: DVKVTQSSRYLVKRTGEKVFLECVQDMDHENMFWYRQDPGLGLRLIYFSYDVKMKEKGDIPEGYSVSREKKERFSLILESASTNQTSMYLCARGPIYEQYFGPGTRLTVT.